These 17 T cell receptor beta chains were all obtained from the same sample, sequenced in a study of blood T cell repertoires in COVID-19. Only in-frame clones appear in the TCRdb table, and some are missing; sequencing was by immunoSEQ multiplex PCR. The repertoire includes some 80,000 clones, about 79% of them detected once, and around a sixth sits in the top ten. The specimen was peripheral blood. The receptors originated from a human donor in a cohort sampled during active COVID-19.

The chain combines TRBV30 with TRBJ1-3, with D perhaps matching TRBD1 (6 bases). CDR1 and CDR2 from the germline V gene are GTSNPN and SVGIG (reference sequence). The CDR3 consists of 17 residues. Trimming stripped 4 bases from V and 0 bases from J, with 19 bases between. The chain's CDR3 is CAWIRAQGIYSGNTIYF. CDR3 in DNA: TGTGCCTGGATTAGGGCGCAGGGGATTTACTCTGGAAACACCATATATTTT.

This clone was found once. CDR3 in amino acids: CASSELRRQPGNTIYF. The CDR3 bases are TGTGCCAGCAGTGAATTGAGGAGGCAGCCTGGAAACACCATATATTTT. The chain recombines TRBV25-1 with TRBJ1-3; D remains unclear. Germline values: CDR1 MGHDK, CDR2 SYGVNS. V shed 1 base and J shed 2 bases, with 12 bases lying between them. The CDR3 has 16 residues.

The rearrangement uses TRBV6-5 and TRBJ1-5; D gene ambiguous. Germline V gene data show CDR1 as MNHEY and CDR2 as SVGAGI. The CDR3 has 11 residues. V dropped 8 bases and J dropped 16 bases, with 18 bases sitting between them. The CDR3 protein is CASGQREKPHF. The CDR3 nucleotides read TGTGCCAGCGGCCAGAGGGAAAAGCCCCATTTT.

The rearrangement links TRBV20-1 to TRBJ1-2, with D possibly TRBD1 on 6 matching bases. V was pared by 5 bases and J by 12 bases, with 16 bases between. The CDR3 has 11 residues. The germline V gene encodes CDR1 DFQATT and CDR2 SNEGSKA (reference sequence). The CDR3: CSAVQGKKNTF. As DNA, the CDR3 is TGCAGTGCTGTACAGGGTAAAAAGAACACCTTC.

V gene TRBV4-3 combines with J gene TRBJ1-4, with unresolved D. V shed 1 base and J shed 2 bases, with 14 bases lying between them. Germline CDR1 is LGHNA and CDR2 is YSLEER. CDR3 length equals 17 residues. CDR3 DNA: TGCGCCAGCAGCCAAGTCGGAGGAGGTCCTACTAATGAAAAACTGTTTTTT. Its protein is CASSQVGGGPTNEKLFF.

This clone was detected only once. The chain combines TRBV2 with TRBJ2-7, with a possible D match to TRBD2 (6 bases). The germline gives CDR1 SNHLY, CDR2 FYNNEI. CDR3 length equals 16 residues. The germline V and J ends were trimmed by 2 bases and 0 bases, with 14 bases remaining between them. The CDR3 sequence is CASSEFGGVSSYEQYV. Here the CDR3 DNA reads TGTGCCAGCAGTGAATTCGGGGGTGTGAGCTCCTACGAGCAGTACGTC.

The J gene is TRBJ1-1, the V gene TRBV7-9; TRBD1 matches 11 bases. Per germline, CDR1 SEHNR and CDR2 FQNEAQ (reference sequence). CDR3 length equals 14 residues. V lost 5 bases to trimming and J lost 7 bases; unmatched junction nucleotides: 6. CDR3 amino acids: CASSPGQGEGEAFF. The CDR3 DNA reads TGTGCCAGCAGCCCGGGACAGGGGGAAGGTGAAGCTTTCTTT. The full variable domain, in which reference TRBV7-9 and TRBJ1-1 provide the parts outside the CDR3, is DTGVSQNPRHKITKRGQNVTFRCDPISEHNRLYWYRQTLGQGPEFLTYFQNEAQLEKSRLLSDRFSAERPKGSFSTLEIQRTEQGDSAMYLCASSPGQGEGEAFFGQGTRLTVV.

The V and J genes are TRBV5-4 and TRBJ1-1; possible D gene TRBD1, 6 bases. V was cut by 2 bases and J by 5 bases, with 7 bases left in between. CDR3 length: 12 amino acids. Germline V CDR1 and CDR2: SGHNT, YYREEE (reference sequence). This CDR3 is CASSFRGTEAFF. CDR3 nucleotide sequence: TGTGCCAGCAGCTTCAGGGGTACTGAAGCTTTCTTT.

The CDR3 nucleotides are TGTGCCAGTAAAGTGGACAGATATTCACCCCTCCACTTT. It yields the protein CASKVDRYSPLHF. The chain is built from TRBV19 and TRBJ1-6, with D possibly TRBD1 on 6 matching bases. This CDR3 is built from 13 residues. Germline CDR1 reads LNHDA; CDR2 reads SQIVND (reference sequence). The ends were cut back, 7 bases at V and 8 bases at J, with 12 bases in the middle.

The V and J genes are TRBV14 and TRBJ2-2; 12 bases fit TRBD2. The trim removed 4 bases at V and 6 bases at J, leaving 27 bases unmatched. The CDR3 extends over 23 amino acids. The V gene's germline CDR1 is SGHDN and CDR2 FVKESK. CDR3 coding DNA: TGTGCCAGCAGCCGGCAAGCGGCTGCCTCGACTAGCGGGAGTAGGTTCCTGGCCGGGGAGCTGTTTTTT. As protein: CASSRQAAASTSGSRFLAGELFF.

The V call is TRBV6-6, the J call TRBJ2-5; D is uncertain. This CDR3 spans 15 amino acids. Germline values: CDR1 MNHNY, CDR2 SVGAGI (reference sequence). Trimming stripped 2 bases from V and 4 bases from J, with 14 bases between. The CDR3 DNA follows: TGTGCCAGCAGTTACGGCCTCCAGGTAACAGAGACCCAGTACTTC. As protein: CASSYGLQVTETQYF.

The V and J genes are TRBV12-3 or TRBV12-4 and TRBJ2-3; TRBD1 matches 9 bases. The CDR3 totals 13 residues. The trim removed 4 bases at V and 5 bases at J, leaving 1 base unmatched. The CDR3 reads CASSSDRGDTQYF. The CDR3 DNA sequence: TGTGCCAGCAGTTCGGACAGGGGAGATACGCAGTATTTT.

The table lists this clone with a few counts. This chain joins TRBV5-1 and TRBJ1-2; D uncertain. Germline CDR1 and CDR2: SGHRS and YFSETQ. CDR3 length: 15 amino acids. Trimming took 6 bases from V and 4 from J, leaving 19 bases between them. As DNA, the CDR3 is TGCGCCAGCACCCCAGAAGCAGGCTCGGTCTATGGCTACACCTTC. This encodes CASTPEAGSVYGYTF.

The CDR3 is CASSYSISSSYEQYF. CDR3 DNA sequence: TGTGCCAGCAGTTACTCGATCTCTAGCTCCTACGAGCAGTACTTC. The chain has TRBV6-5 and TRBJ2-7; D remains unclear. The CDR3 length is 15 residues. Germline V gives CDR1 MNHEY, CDR2 SVGAGI. The V end lost 0 bases, the J end lost 0 bases, and 9 bases lay between the germline ends.

In its sample, this clone was seen many times. The CDR3 DNA sequence: TGCGCCAGCAGCCAAGTTACCGGAGAATACAATGAGCAGTTCTTC. Protein sequence: CASSQVTGEYNEQFF. The chain combines TRBV4-1 with TRBJ2-1; D not resolved. Germline lookup yields CDR1 MGHRA and CDR2 YSYEKL. Between the trimmed V and J ends, which lost 1 base and 4 bases, there was a span of 11 bases. The CDR3 totals 15 residues.

The CDR3 nucleotides read TGTGCCAGCAGCTTCGACACGAACACCGGGGAGCTGTTTTTT. Its translation is CASSFDTNTGELFF. The genes are TRBV5-6 and TRBJ2-2, with unresolved D. The length of the CDR3 is 14 residues. V was shortened by 2 bases and J by 0 bases, with 5 bases between the two germline ends. Germline V lookup: CDR1 SGHDT, CDR2 YYEEEE.

In this sample, this clone turned up once. The chain links TRBV15 to TRBJ1-1; a weak D match, TRBD1 (5 bases). The CDR3 covers 15 residues. V was pared by 1 base and J by 1 base, with 10 bases between. Germline V CDR1 and CDR2: LNHNV, YYDKDF (reference sequence). CDR3 protein: CATSRVVQENTEAFF. CDR3 nucleotide sequence: TGTGCCACCAGCAGAGTAGTACAGGAGAACACTGAAGCTTTCTTT.